These T cell receptor beta chains were read from a single sample in a study of tumor-infiltrating lymphocytes in primary liver carcinoma. TCRdb recomputed calls from the multiplex PCR reads with MiXCR, one row per CDR3 protein. The sample lists almost 200,000 distinct CDR3 sequences, almost 65% seen once, with roughly 6.4% in the top ten. Sequencing was carried out using peripheral blood. The receptors stem from a woman aged 55 to 70 with primary liver carcinoma and hepatitis B virus infection. Each CDR3 is given with its conserved first and last residue.

>TRBJ1-2|TRBV29-1
CSVGLGSVYYGYTF
>TRBJ1-1|TRBV5-8
CASSLGQGTGNTEAFF
>TRBJ1-1|TRBV12-3/TRBV12-4
CANSLRGIDRESGHTEAFF
>TRBJ2-3|TRBV20-1
CSAHGLAINTQYF
>TRBJ2-1|TRBV6-8
CASRPGLAGNEQFF
>TRBJ2-1|TRBV12-3/TRBV12-4
CASSASGLYKEQFF
>TRBJ2-4|TRBV11-3
CVTSLEGPAKNIQYF
>TRBJ2-1|TRBV29-1
CSVGWTRYNEQFF
>TRBJ2-1|TRBV10-3
CAITGAPPYNEQFF
>TRBJ1-1|TRBV10-3
CAISDVRQNTEAFF
>TRBJ1-1|TRBV29-1
CSVDQWLNTEALF
>TRBJ2-2|TRBV29-1
CSAPEHTGVLLF
>TRBJ1-3|TRBV12-3/TRBV12-4
CASRRGDGHTIYF
>TRBJ2-3|TRBV6-1
CASRTCGITQYF
>TRBJ2-5|TRBV11-2
CASYSRGSGRETQYF
>TRBJ2-7|TRBV24-1
CATSDKDNPLPSEQYF
>TRBJ2-3|TRBV4-2
CASSQEVRLARDTQYF
>TRBJ2-7|TRBV11-2
CASTSPGRETRGEQYF
>TRBJ1-1|TRBV6-5
CASSWGLGAFF
>TRBJ2-7|TRBV11-3
CASTYGHGPFNPYEQYF
>TRBJ2-2|TRBV6-5
CASSYGRRLAVKSGVLFF
>TRBJ1-6|TRBV5-1
CASSSGTEGYNSPLNF
>TRBJ2-1|TRBV11-2
CASSLERPHNEQFF
>TRBJ2-5|TRBV5-4
CASSSGRWTEETQYF
>TRBJ2-3|TRBV11-3
CASSLGLTRNTDTQYF
>TRBJ2-1|TRBV6-4
CASSARPTGESYNEQFF
>TRBJ1-4|TRBV5-6
CANSGRTGAYEKLFF
>TRBJ2-6|TRBV5-1
CASSEDRAGANVLTF
>TRBJ2-1|TRBV29-1
CSVYYGSGTEQLF
>TRBJ1-1|TRBV29-1
CSVDQGFNTEAFF
>TRBJ2-2|TRBV6-1
CASSEIWGMTTGELFF
>TRBJ1-2|TRBV6-5
CASGGGQGYGYTF
>TRBJ2-3|TRBV20-1
CSARDEVAQDTQYF
>TRBJ2-7|TRBV4-1
CASSQDLCYRGLYEQYF
>NA|TRBV6-1
CASSEAGGVGCEQYF
>TRBJ1-1|TRBV6-5
CASSYSSKGLRTEAFF
>TRBJ2-5|TRBV11-3
CAGRSQGGGQYF
>TRBJ2-5|TRBV20-1
CSATTGTSGSLTQYF
>TRBJ2-1|TRBV4-1
CASSQDRVSSYNEQFF
>TRBJ2-7|TRBV4-2
CASSQWSLGQGASEQYF
>TRBJ1-6|TRBV11-2
CTSSLDLGSPLHF
>TRBJ2-3|TRBV29-1
CTATTAGDTHYF
>TRBJ2-5|TRBV11-1
CTSSLPGLQETQYF
>TRBJ1-5|TRBV12-5
CASGTTGTGVNSNQPQHF
>TRBJ2-7|TRBV11-2
CASSLEVGNYEQYF
>TRBJ2-1|TRBV29-1
CSVSETDSGGYIEQFF
>TRBJ2-3|TRBV4-1
CASSQTSRADTQYF
>TRBJ1-2|TRBV30
CAWGGLGGYTF
>TRBJ2-1|TRBV6-2/TRBV6-3
CTSSYSVSQQFF
>TRBJ1-1|TRBV30
CAWNLQSRAEAFF
>TRBJ2-7|TRBV13
CASSLASRTSVRYWDEQYF